The clone carrying this TCR beta chain was seen once. The antigen remains undetermined. This specimen belongs to a study of T cell repertoires in aging, cancer and after chemotherapy. Looking at the study overall: Patients with glioblastoma brain tumors were sampled before and after temozolomide-based therapy. About 10 million TCR reads made up the full dataset. Whole-study findings and limits: The repertoire data cannot show anything about immunological memory following chemotherapy. Compared with age-matched healthy donors, untreated hematological or solid cancer patients showed higher blood TCR clonality.

Rearranged V-D-J TRB sequences were amplified with a mixed TRB-A/B primer pool. TCRdb re-called the multiplex PCR reads with MiXCR, one entry per CDR3 protein. The sample yields 2,600 or so distinct CDR3 sequences, 45% to 60% seen once. Germline V CDR1 and CDR2: SGHTA, FQGNSA. V was shortened by 6 bases and J by 4 bases, with 15 bases between the two germline ends. The CDR3 consists of 14 residues. The template was genomic DNA from peripheral blood, not RNA. This TCR was recovered from a human donor with a solid tumor. The chain employs TRBV7-2 and TRBJ1-1, with D unresolved. The material sequenced was blood. The CDR3 region is CASRRGDRSTEAFF. The CDR3 bases are TGTGCCAGCAGGCGGGGTGATCGGAGCACTGAAGCTTTCTTT. Combining the CDR3 with reference TRBV7-2 and TRBJ1-1 gives the whole variable domain GAGVSQSPSNKVTEKGKDVELRCDPISGHTALYWYRQSLGQGLEFLIYFQGNSAPDKSGLPSDRFSAERTGGSVSTLTIQRTQQEDSAVYLCASRRGDRSTEAFFGQGTRLTVV.